What follows describes a single T cell receptor beta chain. Original data processing: Amplification of reference gene primers provided the estimated nucleated cell counts. The table came from immunoSEQ multiplex PCR; TCRdb's copy has only in-frame clones and leaves some out. V and J calls and clone size are as listed in that table; D and trimming were resolved from the DNA. The table records approximately 90,000 clones, less than 90% of them present only once. The data were taken from a study of blood T cell repertoires in COVID-19. About the research overall: Italy, Spain and the United States were the sources of the convalescent and acute COVID-19 samples. PBMCs, B-cell-depleted T cells, or T cells were the source of the cDNA or gDNA that made up the material.

Per germline, CDR1 SGHDT and CDR2 YYEEEE. The CDR3 loop spans 13 amino acids. The V and J ends lost 5 bases and 1 base respectively, with 9 bases between them. The V and J genes are TRBV5-6 and TRBJ2-5; D may be TRBD2 (6 bases). What was sequenced was peripheral blood. This clonotype was sampled from a man between 60 and 75 years old with acute or convalescent COVID-19. CDR3 in DNA: TGTGCCAGCAGACGGGACTTCCAAGAGACCCAGTACTTC. Translation gives CASRRDFQETQYF.